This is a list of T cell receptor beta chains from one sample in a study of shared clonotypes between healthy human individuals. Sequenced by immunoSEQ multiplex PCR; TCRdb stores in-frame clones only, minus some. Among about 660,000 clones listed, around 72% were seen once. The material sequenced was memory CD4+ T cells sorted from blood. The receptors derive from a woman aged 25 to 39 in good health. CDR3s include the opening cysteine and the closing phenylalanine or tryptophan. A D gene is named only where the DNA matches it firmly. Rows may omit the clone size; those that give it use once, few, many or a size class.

CDR3nt: TGTGCCAGCAGTTTAAGGGTTCAGGCCTATGGCTACACCTTC; CDR3aa: CASSLRVQAYGYTF; d_gene: .; j_gene: TRBJ1-2; abundance: .; v_gene: TRBV28; len: 14
CDR3nt: TGTGCCAGCAGTTTTAATTCGCAACGGGGGTACCAAGAGACCCAGTACTTC; CDR3aa: CASSFNSQRGYQETQYF; d_gene: .; j_gene: TRBJ2-5; abundance: .; v_gene: TRBV5-6; len: 17
CDR3nt: TGTGCCAGCAGCCTCGTTCGCAATCAGCCCCAGCATTTT; CDR3aa: CASSLVRNQPQHF; d_gene: .; j_gene: TRBJ1-5; abundance: .; v_gene: TRBV6-5; len: 13
CDR3nt: TGCGCCAGCAGCTTGGTCGGACAGATAACAGATACGCAGTATTTT; CDR3aa: CASSLVGQITDTQYF; d_gene: .; j_gene: TRBJ2-3; abundance: few; v_gene: TRBV5-1; len: 15
CDR3nt: TGTGCCAGTAGTAAGGGAAACACAGACAATGAGCAGTTCTTC; CDR3aa: CASSKGNTDNEQFF; d_gene: .; j_gene: TRBJ2-1; abundance: .; v_gene: TRBV19; len: 14
CDR3nt: TGTGCCAGTAGTGGGACGGGGGGGGGCACCGGGGAGCTGTTTTTT; CDR3aa: CASSGTGGGTGELFF; d_gene: TRBD2; j_gene: TRBJ2-2; abundance: .; v_gene: TRBV19; len: 15
CDR3nt: TGTGCCAGCAGTCGAACAGGGAACCAGCCCCAGCATTTT; CDR3aa: CASSRTGNQPQHF; d_gene: .; j_gene: TRBJ1-5; abundance: .; v_gene: TRBV6-5; len: 13
CDR3nt: TGTGCCTGGAGTTCGGGGGCCCCTGAAGCTTTCTTT; CDR3aa: CAWSSGAPEAFF; d_gene: .; j_gene: TRBJ1-1; abundance: .; v_gene: TRBV30; len: 12
CDR3nt: TGTGCCAGCAGGAGGCGGATCGAGCAGTACTTC; CDR3aa: CASRRRIEQYF; d_gene: .; j_gene: TRBJ2-7; abundance: .; v_gene: TRBV6-6; len: 11
CDR3nt: TGTGCCAGCAGCTCCCTTCTCGGACTAGCGGGAGTGCCAGATACGCAGTATTTT; CDR3aa: CASSSLLGLAGVPDTQYF; d_gene: TRBD2; j_gene: TRBJ2-3; abundance: .; v_gene: TRBV9; len: 18
CDR3nt: TGTGCCAGCAGCCCCCGGGAGGACTCCCTTTACGAGCAGTACTTC; CDR3aa: CASSPREDSLYEQYF; d_gene: TRBD2; j_gene: TRBJ2-7; abundance: .; v_gene: TRBV5-6; len: 15
CDR3nt: TGCAGCGTTCGACCCGGGACAGGGGACCAGAACACCGGGGAGCTGTTTTTT; CDR3aa: CSVRPGTGDQNTGELFF; d_gene: TRBD1; j_gene: TRBJ2-2; abundance: many; v_gene: TRBV29-1; len: 17
CDR3nt: TGTGCCAGCAGCTTAGTCCAGGGCACTGAAGCTTTCTTT; CDR3aa: CASSLVQGTEAFF; d_gene: .; j_gene: TRBJ1-1; abundance: .; v_gene: TRBV11-3; len: 13
CDR3nt: TGCGCCAGCAGCTTGGCCCGGCGAGCAACTAATGAAAAACTGTTTTTT; CDR3aa: CASSLARRATNEKLFF; d_gene: .; j_gene: TRBJ1-4; abundance: few; v_gene: TRBV5-1; len: 16
CDR3nt: TGCGCCAGCAGGACCGGGACAAGGCTAGGGGAGCAGTTCTTC; CDR3aa: CASRTGTRLGEQFF; d_gene: .; j_gene: TRBJ2-1; abundance: .; v_gene: TRBV5-1; len: 14
CDR3nt: TGCAGCGTTTATCACCGCCGCGTCACAGATACGCAGTATTTT; CDR3aa: CSVYHRRVTDTQYF; d_gene: .; j_gene: TRBJ2-3; abundance: .; v_gene: TRBV29-1; len: 14
CDR3nt: TGTGCCAGCAGCTTACGGTACAATCAGCCCCAGCATTTT; CDR3aa: CASSLRYNQPQHF; d_gene: .; j_gene: TRBJ1-5; abundance: few; v_gene: TRBV11-2; len: 13
CDR3nt: TGTGCCAGCAGCGGTGTCAGGGGGCGCGAGCAGTACTTC; CDR3aa: CASSGVRGREQYF; d_gene: TRBD1; j_gene: TRBJ2-7; abundance: .; v_gene: TRBV6-1; len: 13
CDR3nt: TGTGCCAGCAGCTTCGGTGGACTAGCGGGAGGGTTGGGAGAGACCCAGTACTTC; CDR3aa: CASSFGGLAGGLGETQYF; d_gene: TRBD2; j_gene: TRBJ2-5; abundance: .; v_gene: TRBV7-2; len: 18
CDR3nt: TGTGCCAGCAGTAAGACCGGTCCGGGGAATCAGCCCCAGCATTTT; CDR3aa: CASSKTGPGNQPQHF; d_gene: .; j_gene: TRBJ1-5; abundance: .; v_gene: TRBV28; len: 15
CDR3nt: TGTGCCATCAGTGCCTCCGCGGTGGGGAGAAACACCATATATTTT; CDR3aa: CAISASAVGRNTIYF; d_gene: .; j_gene: TRBJ1-3; abundance: .; v_gene: TRBV10-3; len: 15
CDR3nt: TGCGCCAGCAGCTTGGCTAACTATGGCTACACCTTC; CDR3aa: CASSLANYGYTF; d_gene: .; j_gene: TRBJ1-2; abundance: .; v_gene: TRBV5-1; len: 12
CDR3nt: TGTGCCAGCAGTTTAAGTCCTGCCAACTATGGCTACACCTTC; CDR3aa: CASSLSPANYGYTF; d_gene: .; j_gene: TRBJ1-2; abundance: .; v_gene: TRBV28; len: 14